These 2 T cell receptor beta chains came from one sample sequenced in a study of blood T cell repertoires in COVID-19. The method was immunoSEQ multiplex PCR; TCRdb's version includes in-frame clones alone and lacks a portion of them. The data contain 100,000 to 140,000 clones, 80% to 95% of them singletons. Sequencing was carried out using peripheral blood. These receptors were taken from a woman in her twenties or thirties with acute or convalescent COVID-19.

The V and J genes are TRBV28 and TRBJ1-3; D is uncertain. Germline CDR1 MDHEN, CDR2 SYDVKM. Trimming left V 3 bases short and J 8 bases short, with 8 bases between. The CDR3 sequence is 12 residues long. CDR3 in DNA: TGTGCCAGCAGTTTCCCCGGGGACACCATATATTTT. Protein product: CASSFPGDTIYF.

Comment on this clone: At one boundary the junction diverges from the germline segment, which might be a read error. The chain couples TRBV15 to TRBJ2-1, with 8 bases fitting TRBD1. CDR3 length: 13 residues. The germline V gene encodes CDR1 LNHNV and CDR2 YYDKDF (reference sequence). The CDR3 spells CATSSPKTGVKVF. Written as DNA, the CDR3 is TGTGCCACCAGCAGCCCTAAGACAGGGGTTAAGGTCTTC. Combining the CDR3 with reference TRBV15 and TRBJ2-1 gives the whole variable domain DAMVIQNPRYQVTQFGKPVTLSCSQTLNHNVMYWYQQKSSQAPKLLFHYYDKDFNNEADTPDNFQSRRPNTSFCFLDIRSPGLGDTAMYLCATSSPKTGVKVFGPGTRLTVL.